This TCR beta chain was sequenced for a study of blood T cells in healthy people across ages. The second PCR ran roughly 6 to 11 cycles with a sample-barcoded 5' primer and J-beta primers. Every cDNA was tagged by a template-switch adaptor with 12 random nucleotides. A single record per CDR3 protein comes from TCRdb applying MiXCR to the 5' RACE reads. Of fewer than 1,000,000 distinct CDR3 sequences listed, roughly 44% are singletons. The V gene's germline CDR1 is DFQATT and CDR2 SNEGSKA (reference sequence). This CDR3 spans 14 amino acids. Trimming cost V 2 bases and J 7 bases, with 15 bases left between them. The study isolated at least 6.5 million PBMCs from each sample.

This receptor was taken from a man between 60 and 70 years old in good health. The chain carries TRBV20-1 and TRBJ2-4, with D unresolved. Sequenced sample: blood. The CDR3 loop reads CSARPGQSGNIQYF. The CDR3 DNA follows: TGCAGTGCTAGACCCGGCCAGAGTGGGAACATTCAGTACTTC.